This T cell receptor (beta chain) was profiled in a study of PD-1 blockade in classical Hodgkin lymphoma (dated by TCRdb to between 2020 and 2021). At the level of the whole study: A peripheral blood immune signature of response to PD-1 blockade in classical Hodgkin lymphoma was defined using TCR beta sequencing and CyTOF. General study outcomes and caveats: Baseline TCR diversity was reported as lower in newly diagnosed patients than in healthy donors, and lower still in relapsed/refractory patients. The study covered only a single clinical trial cohort, and the causes of the repertoire differences, possibly disease activity or prior therapy, were still not defined.

Genomic DNA was extracted with the Qiagen DNeasy kit from unsorted PBMCs and from negatively selected CD4+ and CD8+ fractions. Amplification of TCR beta CDR3 regions was done by immunoSEQ multiplex PCR with primers that anneal to V and J segments. A synthetic immune receptor repertoire was used to minimize amplification bias, and remaining bias was computationally removed after sequencing. On the study's bioinformatics: Repertoire diversity was quantified as the Shannon entropy index using custom Python scripts. Unsorted, CD4+ and CD8+ repertoires were analyzed separately, except for combined analyses in which CD4+ and CD8+ sequences were merged in silico. The immuneACCESS repertoire file appears here via TCRdb, limited to in-frame rearrangements. These files lack a portion of the clones; in checked studies, under half of the deficit traces to unresolved V genes, and the cause of the others is not known. From that table come the V and J calls and clone size; the DNA was used to work out D and trimming. This sample gives 25,000 to 35,000 clones in total; about 87% of them show up just once. The ten largest make up more than 0.95% of the sample.

The CDR3, cysteine through phenylalanine, is 14 amino acids long. The CDR3 DNA has 42 bases and is translated from base 1. The germline V gene encodes CDR1 LNHDA and CDR2 SQIVND (reference sequence). The trim is 4 bases for V and 6 bases for J, with a gap of 12 bases between the germline ends. A remark on this clone: Its antigen is currently not known. Base qualities were left out, and no much larger clone turns up one base away.

Reading the label with the study, this specimen's time point is: newly diagnosed, previously untreated cHL patient sample. Magnetic negative selection with a Miltenyi CD4+ T cell isolation kit was used to purify CD4+ T cells from thawed PBMCs. As a comparison group for the relapsed/refractory trial patients, PBMCs from patients with newly diagnosed, previously untreated classical Hodgkin lymphoma were sequenced. Peripheral blood was collected in 8 mL Vacutainer Cell Preparation Tubes, from which PBMCs were isolated by centrifugation and then cryopreserved. Purified CD4+ and CD8+ fractions were prepared only for cases in which an additional PBMC sample was available. On LS columns in a quadroMACS separator, the magnetically labelled cells were depleted, and the flow-through was collected as the purified fraction.

This TCR was recovered from a human donor with classical Hodgkin lymphoma. This sequence uses TRBV19 and TRBJ2-2, with a tentative D gene TRBD2 over 5 matching bases. Material: CD4+ T cells from blood. The DNA sequence is given as TGTGCCAGTAGTACCCTCGCCGGGGCCGGGGAGCTGTTTTTT. This gives the protein CASSTLAGAGELFF.